This TCR beta chain was identified during a study of shared clonotypes between healthy human individuals. Looking at the study overall: In total, the donors were a couple of women and three men aged 18 to 49. Findings of the study overall: Richness estimates generally favored naive over memory subsets.

Trimming left V 6 bases short and J 0 bases short, with 12 bases between. The length of the CDR3 is 15 residues. Germline V gene data show CDR1 as ENHRY and CDR2 as SYGVKD. This clone occurred a few times. Its antigen is not identified. This CDR3 is also generated by other DNA sequences in the sample. In the study's own analysis: In the immunoSEQ data, sequences were junction-only and lacked quality scores, so filtering differed. This table comes from immunoSEQ multiplex PCR, and its TCRdb copy is limited to in-frame clones, with some not included. V, J and clone size are those of that table, while D and trimming were read from the DNA. The repertoire holds 700,000 or so clones, about 78% seen once, with 1.8% in the top ten.

The sample was memory CD4+ T cells sorted from blood. As for subset: CD45RA-negative fraction. The TCR originated in a woman aged 25 to 39 in good health. This sequence joins TRBV10-3 and TRBJ1-5; D perhaps matches TRBD1 (5 bases). In DNA form, the CDR3 reads TGTGCCATCAGCCCAACAGGTTATAGCAATCAGCCCCAGCATTTT. Amino acid sequence: CAISPTGYSNQPQHF.